The TCR beta chain described here comes from a study of post-analysis software for immune sequencing data. Study-level background: Both relapsing-remitting and secondary progressive multiple sclerosis featured among the disease courses, as did progressive-relapsing multiple sclerosis.

Study-wide results and limits: A handful of TRBV segments appeared more often in patients than in controls, and TRBV5-6, TRBV5-1 and TRBV20-1 were among these.

As for this clonotype: Its target is unknown.

The V segment lost 1 base and the J segment 8 bases; nucleotides outside the gene matches: 8. The CDR3 contains 16 residues. Looked up from germline, CDR1 is SEHNR and CDR2 is FQNEAQ (reference sequence). Prepared libraries of TCR beta cDNA carried unique molecular identifiers. TCRdb itself ran the PCR reads through MiXCR, one entry per CDR3 protein. The sample has roughly 540,000 distinct CDR3 sequences; around 36% are singletons. The source of this sequence is a girl aged 2 to 17 with multiple sclerosis. The rearrangement links TRBV7-9 to TRBJ1-6; 7 bases map to TRBD1. Sequencing was carried out using blood. The CDR3 reads CASSLVVGTGDSPLHF. The DNA of the CDR3 is TGTGCCAGCAGCTTAGTGGTTGGAACAGGGGATTCACCCCTCCACTTT.